This T cell receptor (beta chain) was identified during a study of T cell therapy after organ transplantation (dated by TCRdb to the late 2010s). Describing the broader study: Autologous CMV-specific T cells, expanded in vitro for roughly 15 days with a peptide pool of 30 HLA class I and II CMV epitopes, were used as therapy products. Patients were given up to 6 doses of T cells at 2-week intervals and were followed for 29 weeks after finishing therapy. Of the roughly 10 patients, eight were classified as clinical responders and two were classified as nonresponders. The median number of CMV-specific T cells given to patients was 1.92 x 10^8, delivered over 2 to 6 intravenous infusions. This study was a follow-up analysis of the TRBV repertoire from an open-label phase I trial that tested autologous CMV-specific adoptive T cell therapy in people who had received solid-organ transplants. Pretherapy peripheral blood samples were collected before commencement of T cell therapy. Long-term post-therapy samples were obtainable from only 8 of the 10 patients. What the research found in general, with its limitations: The small cohort prevented assessing confounders such as concurrent antirejection and antiviral medications. Nonresponders showed marked pretherapy clonal expansions with minimal repertoire change after therapy. Reconstitution after therapy appeared to involve both transferred clonotypes and endogenous clonotypes that were not detected in the therapy products. Fold change in CD8 clonality after therapy was inversely correlated with pretherapy clonality, suggesting that less biased repertoires were more receptive to remodeling. Few detected expansions in nonresponders may reflect reduced sample coverage from poor CD8+ T cell yield.

In light of the paper, this sample's time point label describes: before start of T cell therapy. Solid-organ transplant recipients with drug-resistant/recurrent cytomegalovirus were included as patients. Approximately 9 trial participants were selected for repertoire analysis based on availability of post-therapy peripheral blood mononuclear cells. A BD FACSAria III was used to sort viable CD3+CD8+CD4- lymphocytes from PBMCs. The Qiagen DNeasy Kit was used to extract genomic DNA from sorted cells. Note on this clone: This clone's antigen is unknown. No qualities accompany the bases; no much larger clone lies one base away.

Using the immunoSEQ two-step, bias-controlled multiplex PCR assay, TRB CDR3 regions were amplified from genomic DNA. An Illumina NextSeq 500 was used to sequence the CDR3 libraries. The study's processing was this. The immunoSEQ Analyzer platform was used for the initial alignment and bioinformatics, which included bias normalization against synthetic CDR3 analogs. Annotation of V, D and J genes was based on the definitions in the IMGT database. Further TRBV analyses used VDJtools version 1.1.10 and the R package tcR version 2.2.1.11 with default settings. GLIPH analysis was done using default settings in version 1.0. To test for significant clonotype frequency changes in CDR3 sequences with at least 5 reads, a 2-sided binomial test with Benjamini-Hochberg correction (alpha = 0.01) was used. TCRdb stores this immuneACCESS table with in-frame sequences only. Part of the clones is absent; in the studies checked, under half of the shortfall reflects unresolved V genes, and no reason is known for the rest. V, J and clone size are those of that table, while D and trimming were read from the DNA. The sample table contains approximately 52,000 clones; only one count was recorded for over 90% of them. The top ten hold about 2.9% of the sample.

The germline V gene encodes CDR1 SGHNT and CDR2 YENEEA. V and J are truncated by 3 bases and 5 bases respectively, leaving an intervening sequence of 11 bases. The cysteine opens and the phenylalanine closes a CDR3 of 13 amino acids. Only the CDR3 portion is preserved as DNA: 39 bases, with reading frame beginning at the first base. The chain employs TRBV11-3 and TRBJ2-7; there is no confident call for the D gene. This clonotype originated in a human patient who had received a solid organ transplant and had CMV disease. The source material was CD8+ T cells from blood, sampled before autologous CMV-specific T cell therapy. CDR3 loop: CASSFEYQNEQYF. The nucleotides read TGTGCCAGCAGCTTCGAATACCAAAACGAGCAGTACTTC.